Listed below are T cell receptor beta chains from one sample, sequenced in a study of early T cells in non-severe SARS-CoV-2 infection. TCRdb independently ran MiXCR on the 5' RACE reads; one entry per CDR3 protein. The sample contains tens of thousands of distinct CDR3 sequences, about 15% of which appear only once. Sequencing used whole blood. These receptors all stem from an adult who was a healthcare worker with PCR-confirmed SARS-CoV-2 infection or an uninfected control (not recorded which). The CDR3 runs from the conserved cysteine through the conserved F or W. The D gene is left open where the match is weak. Size values are once, few and many counts, or a class for expanded clones, and some rows have none.

clone size: few
V gene: TRBV9
J gene: TRBJ1-1
D gene: -
CDR3 DNA: TGTGCCAGCAGCGTAGTAAACGGGGCCAACACTGAAGCTTTCTTT
CDR3 protein: CASSVVNGANTEAFF

clone size: -
V gene: TRBV19
J gene: TRBJ2-1
D gene: TRBD2
CDR3 DNA: TGTGCCAGTAGTATTGCAGCGGGGGGGCCGAGTGAGCAGTTCTTC
CDR3 protein: CASSIAAGGPSEQFF

clone size: few
V gene: TRBV28
J gene: TRBJ2-3
D gene: -
CDR3 DNA: TGTGCCAGCAGTCGGGTAGCGGCCGCCAGGGATACGCAGTATTTT
CDR3 protein: CASSRVAAARDTQYF

clone size: -
V gene: TRBV30
J gene: TRBJ1-5
D gene: -
CDR3 DNA: TGTGCCTGGAGTGTAAGCGGGGGCAATCAGCCCCAGCATTTT
CDR3 protein: CAWSVSGGNQPQHF

clone size: -
V gene: TRBV18
J gene: TRBJ2-2
D gene: -
CDR3 DNA: TGTGCCAGCTCACCCTTCTCCGCGGGACATTCGAACACCGGGGAGCTGTTTTTT
CDR3 protein: CASSPFSAGHSNTGELFF

clone size: -
V gene: TRBV5-1
J gene: TRBJ1-6
D gene: -
CDR3 DNA: TGCGCCAGCAGCTTGGATGGGGTGAGCTCCTATAATTCACCCCTCCACTTT
CDR3 protein: CASSLDGVSSYNSPLHF

clone size: -
V gene: TRBV3-1
J gene: TRBJ2-7
D gene: -
CDR3 DNA: TGTGCCAGCAGCCAAGGACAGGACGAGCAGTACTTC
CDR3 protein: CASSQGQDEQYF

clone size: many
V gene: TRBV6-6
J gene: TRBJ1-2
D gene: TRBD1
CDR3 DNA: TGTGCCAGCAGTTACGCTCAGGGGGCAACATATGGCTACACCTTC
CDR3 protein: CASSYAQGATYGYTF

clone size: many
V gene: TRBV9
J gene: TRBJ2-7
D gene: -
CDR3 DNA: TGTGCCAGCAGCGCTCGGAGCGACTCCTACGAGCAGTACTTC
CDR3 protein: CASSARSDSYEQYF

clone size: -
V gene: TRBV2
J gene: TRBJ1-1
D gene: -
CDR3 DNA: TGTGCCAGCATACCTACAACCCAAAACACTGAAGCTTTCTTT
CDR3 protein: CASIPTTQNTEAFF

clone size: -
V gene: TRBV11-2
J gene: TRBJ1-6
D gene: TRBD1
CDR3 DNA: TGTGCCAGCAGCAAGCCGGACAGGGGCGGTTCACCCCTCCACTTT
CDR3 protein: CASSKPDRGGSPLHF

clone size: few
V gene: TRBV7-6
J gene: TRBJ2-7
D gene: -
CDR3 DNA: TGTGCCAGCAGCTTAGTAGAGAGCTCCTACGAGCAGTACTTC
CDR3 protein: CASSLVESSYEQYF

clone size: few
V gene: TRBV5-1
J gene: TRBJ2-4
D gene: -
CDR3 DNA: TGCGCCAGCAGCTTCGCGGATAGTCAAAACATTCAGTACTTC
CDR3 protein: CASSFADSQNIQYF

clone size: many
V gene: TRBV7-6
J gene: TRBJ2-1
D gene: -
CDR3 DNA: TGTGCCAGCAGCTTAGAGGGCTACCACAATGAGCAGTTCTTC
CDR3 protein: CASSLEGYHNEQFF

clone size: -
V gene: TRBV6-5
J gene: TRBJ1-4
D gene: -
CDR3 DNA: TGTGCCAGCAGTTCTACCGGGCAGAGAGAAAAACTGTTTTTT
CDR3 protein: CASSSTGQREKLFF

clone size: many
V gene: TRBV7-6
J gene: TRBJ2-2
D gene: -
CDR3 DNA: TGTGCCAGCAGCCGAAGATTGGGACAGAACACCGGGGAGCTGTTTTTT
CDR3 protein: CASSRRLGQNTGELFF

clone size: -
V gene: TRBV10-3
J gene: TRBJ2-7
D gene: -
CDR3 DNA: TGTGCCATCAGTGATTTAACAGGGAGGTACGAGCAGTACTTC
CDR3 protein: CAISDLTGRYEQYF